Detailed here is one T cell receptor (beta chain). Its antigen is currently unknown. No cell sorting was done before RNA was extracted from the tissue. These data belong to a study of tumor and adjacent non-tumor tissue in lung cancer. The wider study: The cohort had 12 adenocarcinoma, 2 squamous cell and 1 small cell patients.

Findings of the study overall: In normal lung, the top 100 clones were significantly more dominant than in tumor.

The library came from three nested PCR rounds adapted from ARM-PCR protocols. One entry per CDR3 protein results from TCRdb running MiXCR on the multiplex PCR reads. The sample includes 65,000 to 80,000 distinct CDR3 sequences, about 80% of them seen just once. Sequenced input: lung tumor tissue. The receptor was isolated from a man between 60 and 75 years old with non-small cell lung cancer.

CDR3 amino acids: CASTRNRGKPQHF. The DNA for the CDR3 is TGCGCCAGCACTCGAAATAGGGGAAAGCCCCAGCATTTT. V usage is TRBV10-2 and J usage is TRBJ1-5; possibly TRBD1 for D (5 bases). V dropped 7 bases and J dropped 8 bases, with 15 bases sitting between them. This CDR3 contains 13 residues. In germline, CDR1 is WSHSY, CDR2 SAAADI.